These 9 T cell receptor beta chains share one sample of origin, sequenced in a study of regulatory T cells in long-lasting Graves disease. Indicated time point: newly diagnosed GD, antithyroid drugs for less than 3 months. Making the TCR library involved RNA that had been extracted from PBMCs. TCR beta libraries were built with iRepertoire HTBI primers and Arm-PCR of CDR3 regions. Each CDR3 protein gets one entry after TCRdb re-called the multiplex PCR reads with MiXCR. The sample lists about 420,000 distinct CDR3 sequences; about 17% were seen once. In addition, the sample was reused for a study of T cells in Graves' hyperthyroidism and ophthalmopathy.

The sequences come from peripheral blood mononuclear cells (PBMCs), collected at new diagnosis, from a patient treated with antithyroid drugs. The receptor source for this set is a woman between 18 and 30 years old with Graves disease.

This clonotype was seen ten or more times. CDR3 nucleotide sequence: TGTGCCAGCCGGGACAGGGGGACGTACACTGAAGCTTTCTTT. Protein sequence: CASRDRGTYTEAFF. The genes are TRBV3-1 and TRBJ1-1, with 11 bases aligning to TRBD1. The CDR3 is made up of 14 amino acids. Trimming took 8 bases from V and 3 from J; bases not matched to a gene: 5. CDR1 and CDR2 (germline): LGHDT, YNNKEL (reference sequence).

This clonotype was recorded many times. The J gene is TRBJ2-5, the V gene TRBV7-9; 10 nucleotides agree with TRBD2. CDR1 is SEHNR, CDR2 FQNEAQ, per germline (reference sequence). Trimming cost V 5 bases and J 4 bases; bases outside gene matches: 10. The CDR3 is 16 residues long. CDR3 loop: CASSPRVAGGRETQYF. The CDR3 DNA follows: TGTGCCAGCAGCCCCCGGGTAGCGGGAGGACGAGAGACCCAGTACTTC.

This clonotype was counted at least ten times. V and J are TRBV20-1 and TRBJ2-7; 8 bases are a match to TRBD2. This CDR3 region has 12 residues. Per the germline V gene, CDR1 is DFQATT and CDR2 is SNEGSKA (reference sequence). V lost 5 bases and J lost 7; bases outside the gene matches: 7. The CDR3 DNA is TGCAGTGCTCCTACTAGCGGTGGTGAGCAGTACTTC. Translation gives CSAPTSGGEQYF.

This clonotype has a handful of counts. This sequence joins TRBV10-3 and TRBJ1-4; perhaps TRBD1 as D (5 bases). From germline, CDR1 is ENHRY and CDR2 SYGVKD. The CDR3 is 13 amino acids. Between the trimmed V and J ends, which lost 3 bases and 13 bases, there was a span of 15 bases. For the CDR3, the DNA is TGTGCCATCAGTGATATTCTAGGGGCCGGACTGTTTTTT. Translated: CAISDILGAGLFF.

The table lists this clonotype with many counts. The V gene is TRBV6-1, the J gene TRBJ2-6; no clear D gene. The CDR3 sequence is 14 residues long. Trimming removed 5 bases from V and 0 bases from J, with 5 bases in between. CDR1 is MNHNS and CDR2 is SASEGT in the germline V gene. The CDR3 nucleotides are TGTGCCAGCAGTTTGAGCTCTGGGGCCAACGTCCTGACTTTC. Its protein product is CASSLSSGANVLTF.

V is TRBV29-1 and J is TRBJ2-7; 8 bases fit TRBD2. Germline lookup yields CDR1 SQVTM and CDR2 ANQGSEA. The V and J ends lost 5 bases and 5 bases, in that order; junction bases with no gene match: 20. This CDR3 is 17 amino acids long. For the CDR3, the DNA is TGCAGCGTTTGTTTTAGAGTTGGTGCGGGGGGCCGGAACGAGCAGTACTTC. It encodes CSVCFRVGAGGRNEQYF.

This clonotype was seen at least ten times. V usage is TRBV9 and J usage is TRBJ1-1; D is possibly TRBD1 (5 bases). The CDR3 has 15 residues. V lost 1 base, J lost 1 base, and 11 bases lay in between. CDR1 and CDR2 from the germline V gene are SGDLS and YYNGEE. The CDR3 nucleotides are TGTGCCAGCAGCGTATCCGGGACGCAGAACACTGAAGCTTTCTTT. This gives the protein CASSVSGTQNTEAFF.

The J gene is TRBJ2-5, the V gene TRBV9; 9 bases align to TRBD1. The germline CDR1 and CDR2 sequences are SGDLS and YYNGEE. The CDR3 contains 15 residues. Unmatched junction bases numbered 7, after V lost 1 base and J lost 6 bases. The CDR3 loop is CASSVTGGVYQTQYF. The CDR3 DNA reads as TGTGCCAGCAGCGTAACAGGGGGCGTATATCAGACCCAGTACTTC.

The chain is built from TRBV28 and TRBJ2-1; 16 bases agree with TRBD2. Germline loops: CDR1 MDHEN, CDR2 SYDVKM. CDR3 size: 16 residues. Trimming took 7 bases from V and 6 from J; bases not matched to a gene: 6. The CDR3 region has the DNA TGTGCCAGCACCCTGGGACTAGCGGGAGGGGGCAATGAGCAGTTCTTC. Translating it yields CASTLGLAGGGNEQFF.